Listed here are 12 T cell receptor beta chains from one sample, sequenced in a study of T cells in Graves' hyperthyroidism and ophthalmopathy. From RNA transcripts, TCR beta CDR3 regions were amplified. With the HTBI primer set, the TCR CDR3 went through a first round of RT-PCR. TCRdb reanalysed the multiplex PCR reads using MiXCR and keeps one entry per CDR3 protein. Of under 450,000 distinct CDR3 sequences detected, about 13% appear once; the ten largest clones hold under 25%. The material sequenced was blood. These receptors were obtained from a man aged 25 to 40 with Graves' hyperthyroidism that later progressed to Graves' ophthalmopathy.

The rearrangement links TRBV5-1 to TRBJ2-3; TRBD2 matches 10 bases. The trim removed 5 bases at V and 1 base at J, leaving 4 bases unmatched. This CDR3 contains 15 residues. The germline CDR1 and CDR2 sequences are SGHRS and YFSETQ. The CDR3: CASRSGTSGTDTQYF. CDR3 DNA: TGCGCCAGCAGGTCCGGGACTAGCGGCACAGATACGCAGTATTTT.

In this sample, this clonotype turned up many times. This chain links TRBV10-3 with TRBJ2-2; D possibly corresponds to TRBD1 (6 bases). The length of the CDR3 is 16 residues. Trimming removed 3 bases at V and 6 bases at J, with 17 bases between. Germline CDR1 reads ENHRY; CDR2 reads SYGVKD. The CDR3: CAISDFATGSPGELFF. The DNA for the CDR3 is TGTGCCATCAGTGATTTTGCAACAGGGTCACCCGGGGAGCTGTTTTTT.

The sample holds many counts of this clonotype. The rearrangement links TRBV11-2 to TRBJ1-3; possible D gene TRBD1, 6 bases. The germline V gene encodes CDR1 SGHAT and CDR2 FQNNGV. Trimming took off 4 bases at V and 2 bases at J, with 12 bases between the two ends. The CDR3 is 15 residues long. The CDR3 is CASSSNRGAGNTIYF. For the CDR3, the DNA is TGTGCCAGCAGCTCAAATAGGGGGGCTGGAAACACCATATATTTT.

The table lists this clonotype with many counts. Sequence at one end of the junction differs from germline and may be a read error. This chain links TRBV5-1 with TRBJ1-1; D remains unclear. Germline V CDR1 and CDR2: SGHRS, YFSETQ. The CDR3 has 14 amino acids. CDR3 region: CASSLDRVNTEAFF. CDR3 sequence (DNA): TGTGCCAGCAGCTTAGATAGGGTGAACACTGAAGCTTTCTTT. Filled out from reference TRBV5-1 and TRBJ1-1, the complete variable domain reads KAGVTQTPRYLIKTRGQQVTLSCSPISGHRSVSWYQQTPGQGLQFLFEYFSETQRNKGNFPGRFSGRQFSNSRSEMNVSTLELGDSALYLCASSLDRVNTEAFFGQGTRLTVV.

A remark on this clonotype: One end of the junction is discordant with germline, which a read error may explain. The rearrangement uses TRBV7-8 and TRBJ2-5, with TRBD2 matching 9 bases. There are 15 residues in the CDR3. CDR1 SGHVS and CDR2 FQNEAQ come from the germline V gene. The CDR3 reads CASSLAGLRGETQYF. The CDR3 coding sequence is TGTGCCAGCAGCCTAGCGGGGCTGAGGGGAGAGACCCAGTACTTC.

This clonotype was seen ten or more times. The chain is built from TRBV5-6 and TRBJ2-7; D perhaps matches TRBD1 (6 bases). The CDR3 consists of 15 residues. The V gene lost 4 bases and the J gene lost 1 base, with 15 bases spanning the gap. The germline CDR1 and CDR2 sequences are SGHDT and YYEEEE. The DNA of the CDR3 is TGTGCCAGCAGCCGAGCCGGGACACTGTCCTACGAGCAGTACTTC. Protein sequence: CASSRAGTLSYEQYF.

This clonotype came up many times. V is TRBV6-1 and J is TRBJ1-1, with D unclear. The germline V gene has CDR1 MNHNS and CDR2 SASEGT. Between the trimmed V and J ends, which lost 5 bases and 2 bases, there was a span of 9 bases. The CDR3 has 13 amino acids. CDR3 sequence: CASSTNRNTEAFF. For the CDR3, the DNA is TGTGCCAGCAGTACGAACAGAAACACTGAAGCTTTCTTT.

The table lists this clonotype with many counts. The genes are TRBV20-1 and TRBJ1-3; D gene ambiguous. With 5 bases removed from V and 4 bases from J, the gap between germline ends came to 9 bases. Germline loops: CDR1 DFQATT, CDR2 SNEGSKA (reference sequence). The CDR3 sequence is 12 residues long. The CDR3 DNA reads as TGCAGTGCTCCATCACCCGGAAACACCATATATTTT. As protein: CSAPSPGNTIYF.

This rearrangement joins TRBV28 to TRBJ2-1; TRBD1 agrees at 8 bases. The J segment lost 1 base and the V segment lost 5 bases, leaving 10 bases of the junction unmatched. CDR3 length equals 17 residues. Germline CDR1 is MDHEN and CDR2 is SYDVKM. Here the CDR3 reads CASSTPGQGKSYNEQFF. DNA for the CDR3: TGTGCCAGCAGTACCCCCGGACAGGGAAAATCCTACAATGAGCAGTTCTTC.

This clonotype was seen ten or more times. V and J are TRBV12-3 or TRBV12-4 and TRBJ2-1; 9 bases line up with TRBD2. The CDR3 length is 14 residues. Unmatched junction bases numbered 6, after V lost 3 bases and J lost 9 bases. In DNA form, the CDR3 reads TGTGCCAGCAGTTTTGTAGCGGGGGTTCGTGAGCAGTTCTTC. This codes for CASSFVAGVREQFF.

The CDR3 loop reads CASGDRAHNEKLFF. The DNA for the CDR3 is TGCGCCAGCGGGGACAGGGCCCATAATGAAAAACTGTTTTTT. The chain employs TRBV5-1 and TRBJ1-4; 9 bases fit TRBD1. This CDR3 is 14 amino acids long. V lost 7 bases and J lost 4; bases outside the gene matches: 5. CDR1 is SGHRS, CDR2 YFSETQ, per germline.

This clonotype was counted ten times or more. The chain carries TRBV2 and TRBJ2-1; D might be TRBD1 (5 bases). With 4 bases removed from V and 4 bases from J, the gap between germline ends came to 14 bases. Looked up from germline, CDR1 is SNHLY and CDR2 is FYNNEI. This CDR3 has 15 residues. Here the CDR3 reads CASSVDREPYNEQFF. CDR3 DNA sequence: TGTGCCAGCAGTGTCGACAGAGAGCCGTACAATGAGCAGTTCTTC.